These T cell receptor beta chains were read from a single sample in a study of shared clonotypes between healthy human individuals. TCRdb's table, derived via immunoSEQ multiplex PCR, lists solely in-frame clones and lacks some. The sample comprises almost 750,000 clones, roughly 72% of which are singletons, and under 2% rests with the top ten. The sample taken for sequencing was memory CD4+ T cells sorted from blood. The receptors derive from a woman aged 25 to 39 in good health. CDR3s leave out the opening cysteine and the closing phenylalanine or tryptophan.

TRBV7-8 | ASSSAQQGWQETQY
TRBV7-9 | ASGRTEEKLF
TRBV6-6 | ASSDLAPMTDTQY
TRBV5-6 | ASNVGGAGETQY
TRBV6-1 | ASSEGLGRGRQPQH
TRBV10-3 | AIRTQTYNEQF
TRBV28 | ASRGYDGFNQPQH
TRBV10-3 | AISELGADTQY
TRBV2 | ASRSLAGQPQH
TRBV11-2 | ASSLAETGLNSPLH
TRBV5-1 | ASGSGGTYNEQF
TRBV15 | ATSRDRYREQF
TRBV7-9 | ASTPGGFGPREQY
TRBV5-4 | ASSLGLAGVGGEQY
TRBV18 | ASSPTDRVREQY
TRBV15 | ATSRAQGGYT
TRBV10-3 | AISESGGAEQY
TRBV6-1 | ASSERSGGGNGYT
TRBV5-6 | ASSFKVVTGEQY
TRBV4-1 | ASSLGRSSYNEQF
TRBV29-1 | SVEDYINEQF
TRBV20-1 | SALGTAEAF
TRBV19 | ASSIQVNTEAF
TRBV28 | ATSEYRGGETQY
TRBV19 | ASKTSPLSYEQY
TRBV7-2 | ASSETGGDEKLF
TRBV6-6 | ASIGTAGTEAF
TRBV18 | ASSEGGDEQY
TRBV9 | ASSVGAGEVETQY
TRBV21-1 | ASSKPTGADEQY
TRBV28 | ASSTLGTGSNYGYT
TRBV5-1 | ASSQGDRGRGNTIY
TRBV29-1 | SVAHSGSNYNEQF
TRBV7-9 | ASSLGQYEQY
TRBV7-9 | ASSLASVSTDTQY
TRBV18 | ASSPRLANTGELF
TRBV5-6 | ASAWGTGDYGYT
TRBV6-1 | ASSDVSTNEQF
TRBV25-1 | ASSESSSSGTVQY
TRBV6-4 | ASSVDSGNTYEQF
TRBV5-4 | ASSPGLAGDTQY
TRBV4-2 | ASSQDSAGGGDTQY
TRBV4-2 | ASSQGMGTGSYSNQPQH
TRBV5-4 | ASSRYTDTQY
TRBV9 | ASSVVPTSYEQY
TRBV5-6 | ASSLRYGYT